This passage covers 21 T cell receptor beta chains from one sample sequenced in a study of T cell responses to AZD1222 COVID-19 vaccine. The table came from immunoSEQ multiplex PCR; TCRdb's copy has only in-frame clones and leaves some out. The repertoire has about 120,000 clones, around 92% of them found once; the top ten carry 1.1%. This material consisted of peripheral blood, taken on day 0 of AZD1222 vaccination. The receptors were sampled from an adult in good health.

The DNA of the CDR3 is TGCGCCAGCAGCTTGGGGGTCAGCAATCAGCCCCAGCATTTT. Protein: CASSLGVSNQPQHF. The chain links TRBV5-1 to TRBJ1-5, with D unresolved. In germline, CDR1 is SGHRS, CDR2 YFSETQ. The CDR3 extends over 14 amino acids. Trimming pared 0 bases from V and 1 base from J, leaving 5 bases between.

The rearrangement joins TRBV11-3 to TRBJ1-1; the D is unclear. V was pared by 3 bases and J by 0 bases, with 5 bases between. The CDR3 length is 13 residues. CDR1 is SGHNT and CDR2 is YENEEA in the germline V gene. The CDR3 is CASSFAVNTEAFF. The CDR3 bases are TGTGCCAGCAGCTTTGCCGTGAACACTGAAGCTTTCTTT.

The chain has TRBV3-1 (or the pseudogene TRBV3-2) and TRBJ1-6; TRBD1 matches 7 bases. V was clipped by 0 bases and J by 7 bases; unmatched bases: 3. Germline CDR1 reads LGHDT; CDR2 reads YNNKEL (reference sequence). The CDR3 contains 15 residues. Written as DNA, the CDR3 is TGTGCCAGCAGCCAAGAGTGGACAGGCAATTCACCCCTCCACTTT. This sequence encodes CASSQEWTGNSPLHF.

The V and J genes are TRBV11-2 and TRBJ2-1, with 8 nucleotides matching TRBD2. In germline, CDR1 is SGHAT, CDR2 FQNNGV. V was pared by 2 bases and J by 0 bases, with 0 bases of the junction left unmatched. This CDR3 has 15 amino acids. Here the CDR3 DNA reads TGTGCCAGCAGCTTACTAGCGGGCTCCTACAATGAGCAGTTCTTC. Translated, it gives CASSLLAGSYNEQFF.

This rearrangement joins TRBV30 to TRBJ1-6; no firm D call. CDR1 GTSNPN and CDR2 SVGIG come from the germline V gene (reference sequence). Deletions cut 2 bases from V and 9 bases from J, with 11 bases between. The length of the CDR3 is 13 residues. Here the CDR3 reads CAWSPSGFSPLHF. CDR3 in DNA: TGTGCCTGGAGTCCATCGGGATTTTCACCCCTCCACTTT.

This clone was seen once. The chain uses TRBV28 and TRBJ1-1, with a possible D match to TRBD1 (5 bases). The CDR3 contains 12 residues. The germline V gene encodes CDR1 MDHEN and CDR2 SYDVKM. V lost 5 bases and J 10 bases, leaving 14 bases between the germline ends. CDR3 DNA: TGTGCCAGCAGTGAAGGTTATGGGGGAGCTTTCTTT. It encodes CASSEGYGGAFF.

About this clone itself: Other DNA sequences in this sample translate to the same CDR3. The chain carries TRBV10-3 and TRBJ1-1; D might be TRBD1 (6 bases). This CDR3 is built from 13 residues. Trimming removed 6 bases from V and 7 bases from J, with 15 bases in between. The germline V gene has CDR1 ENHRY and CDR2 SYGVKD. In DNA, the CDR3 is TGTGCCATCAGGGGGGAGGGGACAATTGAAGCTTTCTTT. Translation: CAIRGEGTIEAFF.

This clone was seen just once. CDR3 sequence reads: CARSSGQHSNTEAFF. CDR3 in DNA: TGTGCCAGAAGCTCCGGACAGCATTCGAACACTGAAGCTTTCTTT. The gene calls are TRBV7-5 and TRBJ1-1; the DNA was not compared with TRBD1, the D call given in the table. TRBV7-5 is given as a pseudogene. The CDR3 has 15 residues.

The genes are TRBV19 and TRBJ2-7; D perhaps matches TRBD2 (5 bases). Germline V gene data show CDR1 as LNHDA and CDR2 as SQIVND (reference sequence). The CDR3 consists of 15 residues. V was trimmed by 5 bases and J by 0 bases, leaving 14 bases between them. The CDR3 spells CASSLAADYSYEQYF. Written as DNA, the CDR3 is TGTGCCAGTAGTCTCGCCGCAGACTACTCCTACGAGCAGTACTTC.

This chain joins TRBV14 and TRBJ1-3, with unresolved D. The germline V gene encodes CDR1 SGHDN and CDR2 FVKESK. The CDR3 runs 14 residues. V was pared by 4 bases and J by 0 bases, with 7 bases between. CDR3 residues: CASSRGYSGNTIYF. CDR3 DNA sequence: TGTGCCAGCAGCCGCGGATACTCTGGAAACACCATATATTTT.

This clone was seen once. The chain carries TRBV10-3 and TRBJ2-2; 12 nucleotides agree with TRBD2. There are 14 residues in the CDR3. Germline assignment: CDR1 ENHRY and CDR2 SYGVKD. The V segment lost 11 bases and the J segment 6 bases; nucleotides outside the gene matches: 7. Here the CDR3 reads CASRTSGNAGELFF. The CDR3 DNA sequence: TGTGCCTCTAGGACTAGCGGGAATGCCGGGGAGCTGTTTTTT.

This clone was recorded only once. The V call is TRBV19, the J call TRBJ2-1, with 7 bases that match TRBD2. The trim removed 5 bases at V and 7 bases at J, leaving 14 bases unmatched. The CDR3 has 16 amino acids. The germline CDR1 and CDR2 sequences are LNHDA and SQIVND (reference sequence). The CDR3 sequence: CASSPLLGGFVNEQFF. The CDR3 region has the DNA TGTGCCAGTAGTCCGCTTTTGGGGGGGTTTGTGAATGAGCAGTTCTTC.

The chain recombines TRBV5-1 with TRBJ2-1, with D hard to call. Germline V CDR1 and CDR2: SGHRS, YFSETQ. The CDR3 spans 14 residues. The V and J ends lost 3 bases and 5 bases respectively, with 12 bases between them. The CDR3, as DNA: TGCGCCAGCAGCTCCTCTTGGAGCAACAATGAGCAGTTCTTC. It translates to CASSSSWSNNEQFF.

This chain joins TRBV6-5 and TRBJ2-1; D is unresolved. Germline V gene data show CDR1 as MNHEY and CDR2 as SVGAGI. V was cut by 6 bases and J by 0 bases, with 9 bases left in between. CDR3 length equals 14 residues. The CDR3 sequence: CASSHLVSYNEQFF. For the CDR3, the DNA is TGTGCCAGCAGCCACTTGGTCTCCTACAATGAGCAGTTCTTC.

The chain couples TRBV4-1 to TRBJ1-2; 8 nucleotides align to TRBD1. The CDR3 is 19 amino acids. With V trimmed by 0 bases and J by 1 base, 13 bases remained unmatched. CDR1 and CDR2 (germline): MGHRA, YSYEKL. The DNA of the CDR3 is TGCGCCAGCAGCCAAGATTTCGACAGGGGTTTGGCTAATAACTATGGCTACACCTTC. Protein: CASSQDFDRGLANNYGYTF.

This clone came up once. The chain uses TRBV27 and TRBJ2-3; D unresolved. The V gene lost 6 bases and the J gene lost 3 bases, with 4 bases spanning the gap. Germline CDR1 and CDR2: MNHEY and SMNVEV (reference sequence). The CDR3 is 11 residues long. The CDR3 DNA reads TGTGCCAGCAGGCGGACAGATACGCAGTATTTT. Its protein product is CASRRTDTQYF.

Written as DNA, the CDR3 is TGTGCCAGCAGTTTAAGCCCTGGCTCCTACGAGCAGTACTTC. Its protein product is CASSLSPGSYEQYF. The chain recombines TRBV28 with TRBJ2-7; D is unclear. V lost 2 bases and J 0 bases, leaving 8 bases between the germline ends. The CDR3 contains 14 residues. Per germline, CDR1 MDHEN and CDR2 SYDVKM.

The chain uses TRBV13 and TRBJ2-7; D uncertain. Trimming removed 0 bases at V and 5 bases at J, with 5 bases between. Looked up from germline, CDR1 is PRHDT and CDR2 is FYEKMQ (reference sequence). The CDR3 covers 12 residues. CDR3 nucleotide sequence: TGTGCCAGCAGCTTAGGGGCTGACGAGCAGTACTTC. Residues: CASSLGADEQYF.

V is TRBV7-9 and J is TRBJ1-2; 10 positions match TRBD1. The trim removed 4 bases at V and 4 bases at J, leaving 6 bases unmatched. The CDR3 totals 15 residues. Germline values: CDR1 SEHNR, CDR2 FQNEAQ (reference sequence). DNA for the CDR3: TGTGCCAGCAGCTCAAATAGACAGGGGGCCTATGGCTACACCTTC. Translating it yields CASSSNRQGAYGYTF. Looking up the rest from reference TRBV7-9 and TRBJ1-2 gives the full variable domain: DTGVSQNPRHKITKRGQNVTFRCDPISEHNRLYWYRQTLGQGPEFLTYFQNEAQLEKSRLLSDRFSAERPKGSFSTLEIQRTEQGDSAMYLCASSSNRQGAYGYTFGSGTRLTVV.

The chain uses TRBV4-2 and TRBJ2-2; possibly TRBD2 for D (6 bases). Between the trimmed V and J ends, which lost 0 bases and 4 bases, there was a span of 15 bases. The CDR3 runs 17 residues. The germline CDR1 and CDR2 sequences are LGHNA and YNFKEQ. CDR3 loop: CASSQDLRRGRTGELFF. The CDR3 nucleotides read TGTGCCAGCAGCCAAGATCTGAGGAGGGGCCGCACCGGGGAGCTGTTTTTT.

The chain is built from TRBV6-5 and TRBJ1-4; D unresolved. Trimming cost V 7 bases and J 2 bases, with 14 bases left between them. This CDR3 comprises 15 residues. Looked up from germline, CDR1 is MNHEY and CDR2 is SVGAGI. This CDR3 is CASKAWITTNEKLFF. The CDR3 DNA sequence: TGTGCCAGCAAGGCGTGGATCACCACTAATGAAAAACTGTTTTTT.